The clone carrying this T cell receptor beta chain was seen once. This entry is derived from a study of OX40 agonist ivuxolimab in advanced cancers. Study overall: Antecedent anti-PD-1, anti-PD-L1 or anti-CTLA-4 therapy was permissible, with roughly 36% having received some.

Germline V gene lookup returns CDR1 SGHRS and CDR2 YFSETQ. There are 11 residues in the CDR3. V was shortened by 5 bases and J by 6 bases, with 8 bases between the two germline ends. Autoimmune disease history or systemic immunosuppression barred patients. The method was immunoSEQ multiplex PCR; TCRdb's version includes in-frame clones alone and lacks a portion of them. The repertoire has about 70,000 clones, approximately 92% of them found once; the top ten carry approximately 4.8%. The source was CD4+ or CD8+ T cells sorted from blood, collected in a trial of the OX40 agonist ivuxolimab. The receptor comes from an adult with an advanced solid tumor such as melanoma, head and neck, liver or kidney cancer. The chain has TRBV5-1 and TRBJ2-5; no definite D call. The CDR3 is CASRGTKTQYF. In DNA form, the CDR3 reads TGCGCCAGCAGGGGTACAAAGACCCAGTACTTC.